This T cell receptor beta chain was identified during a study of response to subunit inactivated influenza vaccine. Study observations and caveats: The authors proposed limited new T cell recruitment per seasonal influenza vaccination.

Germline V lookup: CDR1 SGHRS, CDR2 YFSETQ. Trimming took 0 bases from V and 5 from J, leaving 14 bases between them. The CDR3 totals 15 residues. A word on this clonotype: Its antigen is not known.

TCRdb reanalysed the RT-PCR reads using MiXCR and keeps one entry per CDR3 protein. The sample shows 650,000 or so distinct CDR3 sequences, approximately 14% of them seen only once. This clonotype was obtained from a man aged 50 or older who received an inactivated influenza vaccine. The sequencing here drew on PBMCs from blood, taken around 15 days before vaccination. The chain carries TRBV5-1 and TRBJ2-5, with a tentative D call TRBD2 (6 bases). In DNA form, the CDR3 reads TGCGCCAGCAGCTTGGATGGGGAGGAGAGGGAGACCCAGTACTTC. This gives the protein CASSLDGEERETQYF. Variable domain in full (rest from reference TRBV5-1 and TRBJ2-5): KAGVTQTPRYLIKTRGQQVTLSCSPISGHRSVSWYQQTPGQGLQFLFEYFSETQRNKGNFPGRFSGRQFSNSRSEMNVSTLELGDSALYLCASSLDGEERETQYFGPGTRLLVL.